The T cell receptor beta chain under discussion was sequenced for a study of siplizumab effects on memory and regulatory T cells. Here immunoSEQ multiplex PCR was the method, and the copy in TCRdb shows in-frame clones only, minus some. The sample records 100,000 to 120,000 clones, roughly 91% being singletons. V trimming: 4 bases; J trimming: 3 bases; junction bases outside the gene matches: 7. The CDR3 is 15 residues long. Germline V lookup: CDR1 SQVTM, CDR2 ANQGSEA. The specimen was CD4+ T cells sorted from blood. This TCR came from a human donor in good health. This chain uses TRBV29-1 with TRBJ2-3, with 10 bases that match TRBD1. CDR3 region: CSVGQGAVGTDTQYF. In DNA form, the CDR3 reads TGCAGCGTTGGACAGGGGGCGGTAGGGACAGATACGCAGTATTTT.